This T cell receptor (beta chain) was identified in a study of OX40 agonist ivuxolimab in advanced cancers. Study overall: Ivuxolimab, which is an agonistic anti-OX40 (CD134) antibody, was administered to the patients.

Generated by immunoSEQ multiplex PCR, the TCRdb table keeps only in-frame clones and is missing some. Of 50,000 to 65,000 clones listed, nearly 95% are singletons. Enrollment shut out patients with autoimmune disease history or systemic immunosuppression. At baseline, cycle 4 day 1, and cycle 7 day 1, blood was sampled. This CDR3 is built from 18 residues. Germline V gene data show CDR1 as SGHTS and CDR2 as YDEGEE. Unmatched junction bases numbered 18, after V lost 4 bases and J lost 8 bases. The origin of this receptor is an adult with an advanced solid tumor such as melanoma, head and neck, liver or kidney cancer. The V call is TRBV5-8, the J call TRBJ2-4; 10 nucleotides agree with TRBD1. The specimen comprised CD4+ or CD8+ T cells sorted from blood, sampled in a trial of the OX40 agonist ivuxolimab. The CDR3 sequence: CASSPVVPTGGVEDIQYF. CDR3 nucleotides: TGTGCCAGCAGCCCGGTGGTCCCGACAGGGGGCGTAGAAGACATTCAGTACTTC.